The rows below give T cell receptor beta chains drawn from one sample of a study of T-cell reconstitution after alpha-beta-depleted transplantation in children. Each CDR3 protein is one row after TCRdb ran MiXCR on the PCR reads. Here the sample spans roughly 610,000 distinct CDR3 sequences, about 11% being singletons. The starting material was PBMCs from the stem cell graft donor, obtained from the stem cell graft. The source is a human donor who donated a stem cell graft to a child with acute myeloid leukemia. CDR3s include the opening cysteine and the closing phenylalanine or tryptophan. Fields, in order: J gene, V gene, clone size, D gene, CDR3 protein, CDR3 DNA. D genes are given only for firm matches. Size values are once, few and many counts, or a class for expanded clones, and some rows have none.

j_gene: TRBJ2-5
v_gene: TRBV25-1
abundance: -
d_gene: TRBD2
CDR3aa: CASSLPLAGQETQYF
CDR3nt: TGTGCCAGCAGTCTTCCACTAGCGGGACAAGAGACCCAGTACTTC

j_gene: TRBJ2-4
v_gene: TRBV10-3
abundance: few
d_gene: TRBD2
CDR3aa: CAIAGTSGRAGNIQYF
CDR3nt: TGTGCCATCGCCGGGACTAGCGGGAGGGCCGGGAACATTCAGTACTTC

j_gene: TRBJ2-1
v_gene: TRBV20-1
abundance: -
d_gene: -
CDR3aa: CSAIAIQRAYNEQFF
CDR3nt: TGCAGTGCTATTGCTATCCAGCGGGCCTACAATGAGCAGTTCTTC

j_gene: TRBJ1-4
v_gene: TRBV6-1
abundance: -
d_gene: TRBD1
CDR3aa: CASRRGPSNEKLFF
CDR3nt: TGTGCCAGCCGTAGGGGGCCGTCTAATGAAAAACTGTTTTTT

j_gene: TRBJ1-1
v_gene: TRBV20-1
abundance: -
d_gene: TRBD1
CDR3aa: CSASPGQGETEAFF
CDR3nt: TGCAGTGCTAGCCCGGGACAGGGGGAAACTGAAGCTTTCTTT

j_gene: TRBJ2-7
v_gene: TRBV2
abundance: -
d_gene: TRBD2
CDR3aa: CASSESPGRLAGGSTYEQYF
CDR3nt: TGTGCCAGCAGTGAATCGCCCGGGAGACTAGCGGGAGGAAGTACCTACGAGCAGTACTTC

j_gene: TRBJ1-1
v_gene: TRBV19
abundance: -
d_gene: TRBD1
CDR3aa: CASSVPGTVNTEAFF
CDR3nt: TGTGCCAGTAGTGTCCCCGGGACAGTGAACACTGAAGCTTTCTTT

j_gene: TRBJ2-7
v_gene: TRBV20-1
abundance: few
d_gene: TRBD2
CDR3aa: CSAIYFLAGSYEQYF
CDR3nt: TGCAGTGCTATTTATTTCCTAGCGGGTTCCTACGAGCAGTACTTC

j_gene: TRBJ2-3
v_gene: TRBV5-1
abundance: many
d_gene: TRBD1
CDR3aa: CASSPTGEVDTQYF
CDR3nt: TGCGCCAGCAGCCCGACAGGGGAAGTGGATACGCAGTATTTT

j_gene: TRBJ2-4
v_gene: TRBV7-2
abundance: few
d_gene: -
CDR3aa: CASSLGAPPRDIQYF
CDR3nt: TGTGCCAGCAGCTTAGGGGCGCCACCTCGGGACATTCAGTACTTC

j_gene: TRBJ2-1
v_gene: TRBV5-1
abundance: many
d_gene: -
CDR3aa: CASSLAQEQFF
CDR3nt: TGCGCCAGCAGCTTGGCCCAAGAGCAGTTCTTC

j_gene: TRBJ2-4
v_gene: TRBV12-3/TRBV12-4
abundance: few
d_gene: TRBD2
CDR3aa: CASSFRIAGVLAKNIQYF
CDR3nt: TGTGCCAGCAGTTTCAGGATAGCGGGAGTTCTAGCCAAAAACATTCAGTACTTC

j_gene: TRBJ2-7
v_gene: TRBV5-1
abundance: few
d_gene: TRBD2
CDR3aa: CASSHDGTSAQYF
CDR3nt: TGCGCCAGCAGTCACGACGGGACTAGCGCGCAGTACTTC

j_gene: TRBJ2-1
v_gene: TRBV7-9
abundance: -
d_gene: -
CDR3aa: CASTLGGTYNEQFF
CDR3nt: TGTGCCAGCACCTTAGGGGGTACCTACAATGAGCAGTTCTTC

j_gene: TRBJ2-7
v_gene: TRBV6-5
abundance: -
d_gene: TRBD2
CDR3aa: CASSYSNRLAGRYEQYF
CDR3nt: TGTGCCAGCAGTTACTCGAATCGGCTAGCGGGAAGGTACGAGCAGTACTTC

j_gene: TRBJ2-7
v_gene: TRBV20-1
abundance: few
d_gene: -
CDR3aa: CSAREVSYEQYF
CDR3nt: TGCAGTGCTAGGGAGGTTTCCTACGAGCAGTACTTC

j_gene: TRBJ2-5
v_gene: TRBV7-9
abundance: few
d_gene: -
CDR3aa: CASSLGRANQETQYF
CDR3nt: TGTGCCAGCAGCTTAGGCAGGGCAAACCAAGAGACCCAGTACTTC

j_gene: TRBJ2-3
v_gene: TRBV3-1
abundance: -
d_gene: TRBD1
CDR3aa: CASRNGQGSTDTQYF
CDR3nt: TGTGCCAGCAGGAATGGACAGGGGTCCACAGATACGCAGTATTTT

j_gene: TRBJ2-5
v_gene: TRBV18
abundance: -
d_gene: TRBD2
CDR3aa: CASSPPLAGGSETQYF
CDR3nt: TGTGCCAGCTCACCACCGCTAGCGGGAGGGTCAGAGACCCAGTACTTC

j_gene: TRBJ2-3
v_gene: TRBV20-1
abundance: many
d_gene: -
CDR3aa: CSARITDTQYF
CDR3nt: TGCAGTGCTAGGATTACAGATACGCAGTATTTT

j_gene: TRBJ1-3
v_gene: TRBV30
abundance: -
d_gene: TRBD1
CDR3aa: CAWGIRTGPGNTIYF
CDR3nt: TGTGCCTGGGGAATACGGACAGGACCTGGAAACACCATATATTTT

j_gene: TRBJ1-6
v_gene: TRBV12-3/TRBV12-4
abundance: -
d_gene: -
CDR3aa: CASRPNLEGNSPLHF
CDR3nt: TGTGCCAGCCGTCCCAACCTTGAGGGGAATTCACCCCTCCACTTT

j_gene: TRBJ2-7
v_gene: TRBV12-3/TRBV12-4
abundance: -
d_gene: TRBD2
CDR3aa: CASSLSREGTYEQYF
CDR3nt: TGTGCCAGCAGTTTATCCCGGGAGGGAACCTACGAGCAGTACTTC

j_gene: TRBJ2-1
v_gene: TRBV12-3/TRBV12-4
abundance: many
d_gene: TRBD2
CDR3aa: CASSSGTSRYNEQFF
CDR3nt: TGTGCCAGCAGTTCCGGGACTAGCAGATACAATGAGCAGTTCTTC

j_gene: TRBJ1-5
v_gene: TRBV7-4
abundance: -
d_gene: -
CDR3aa: CASSFSNSNQPQHF
CDR3nt: TGTGCCAGCAGCTTCAGCAATAGCAATCAGCCCCAGCATTTT

j_gene: TRBJ1-5
v_gene: TRBV20-1
abundance: few
d_gene: -
CDR3aa: CSARTKYSNQPQHF
CDR3nt: TGCAGTGCCAGGACAAAATATAGCAATCAGCCCCAGCATTTT